This T cell receptor beta chain emerged from a study of T cell clones after liver transplantation. Details on this clone: Its antigen is unidentified.

Study findings and constraints: Donor-reactive sequences fell more than third party-reactive ones, suggesting partial deletion.

Germline V CDR1 and CDR2: SGHAT, FQNNGV. The CDR3 has 13 amino acids. Trimming at V came to 6 bases and at J to 13 bases, leaving 8 bases not matched to a gene. Method: immunoSEQ multiplex PCR; TCRdb's copy keeps in-frame clones and lacks some. This sample carries approximately 22,000 clones, 80% to 95% of them seen once, and the ten largest clones take approximately 25%. The starting material was CD8+ T cells from blood, obtained approximately 27 months after liver transplant. The gene calls are TRBV11-2 and TRBJ2-1; 11 nucleotides line up with TRBD2. The TCR sequence derives from a human patient who received a liver transplant. A subset of T cells may come from the graft donor. CDR3 sequence (DNA): TGTGCCAGCAGTTTGGAAGGGACTAGCGGACAGTTCTTC. It is translated as CASSLEGTSGQFF.